The entry below gives a single T cell receptor (beta chain) sequence along with its context. Its antigen specificity is not known. No qualities accompany the bases; no much larger clone lies one base away. The CDR3 regions of human TCRbeta chains were subjected to immunosequencing. On the study's bioinformatics: Repertoire TCRs were matched against a reference library of SARS-CoV-2-specific TCRs generated with the MIRA antigen-specificity platform. Breadth meant the fraction of unique TCRs that were SARS-CoV-2-associated, whereas depth meant the fraction of total T cells that were SARS-CoV-2-associated. Using the MIRA data, each spike-specific TCR was assigned both to the spike region to which the TCR was reactive and to a CD4 or CD8 class. Log10-transformed breadth and depth values were compared by one-way ANOVA with Sidak's multiple comparisons tests. Imported from immuneACCESS, the table was reduced by TCRdb to in-frame sequences with V and J called. These copies leave out some clones; in studies compared against another copy, an unresolved V gene accounts for under half, and the cause of the remainder is not known. V and J calls and clone size come straight from that table; D and trimming were deduced from the DNA. This sample has 75,000 to 100,000 clones in its table, and around 85% of those were observed once. About 6% of the sample lies in the top ten.

The data originate from a study of T cell responses to AZD1222 COVID-19 vaccine (dated by TCRdb to 2020 to 2023). At the level of the whole study: Because spike-specific TCR depth and breadth did not differ between the two schedules, AZD1222 recipients who got a second dose at roughly 4 weeks were pooled with those who got a second dose at roughly 12 weeks. TCR sequencing was performed for about 240 trial participants, of whom about 210 were given two doses of AZD1222 and around 25 were given two doses of MenACWY control vaccine. Trial participants were enrolled by age into subgroups of 18-55, 56-69 and 70-plus years, and roughly 150, 30 and 60 TCR-sequenced participants, respectively, were included in these subgroups. Paper-wide results and their limitations: After two AZD1222 doses, both the breadth and the depth of spike-specific TCRs were significantly higher than at day 0 and than in MenACWY recipients. Conclusions about previously exposed vaccinees were limited because only six AZD1222 recipients were SARS-CoV-2 seropositive at baseline. Nearly half of unique spike-specific TCRs reportedly recognized epitopes outside regions mutated in the B.1.351 and B.1.1.7 variants. In the small 56-69-year group, the increase in depth fell short of significance, most likely because of low power. Participants were mostly white British and included more females than males, and it was suggested by the authors that clonal diversity may have been underestimated. Because no day 14 peak-response samples were available, repertoires were characterized only after the peak T cell response. The whole spike protein was spanned by vaccine-associated CD4 TCRs, and dominant responses were seen in regions 160-218 and 743-854.

The V end loses 3 bases and the J end loses 0 bases, and a stretch of 15 bases separates them. The CDR3 contains 17 residues, cysteine and phenylalanine counted. The DNA shown is the 51-base CDR3, in frame from base 1. Sequences LNHDA (CDR1) and SQIVND (CDR2) are obtained from the germline V gene (reference sequence). The sample's time point label, decoded: baseline before first vaccination. Vaccinee samples came from UK trials COV001 and COV002, including a single-blind randomized controlled phase 2/3 trial of AZD1222 (ChAdOx1 nCoV-19) in healthy adults. Trial participant PBMC samples were collected at day 0 and day 28 after the second dose for TCRbeta chain sequencing.

This TCR came from an adult in good health. The chain is encoded by TRBV19 joined to TRBJ1-3, with the identity of the D gene unclear. The material sequenced was peripheral blood, taken on day 0 of AZD1222 vaccination. The nucleotide sequence reads TGTGCCAGTAGTATGCTTGCTGCCGAGATCTCTGGAAACACCATATATTTT. Its protein is CASSMLAAEISGNTIYF. Supplemented by the reference TRBV19 and TRBJ1-3 proteins around the CDR3, the complete variable domain is DGGITQSPKYLFRKEGQNVTLSCEQNLNHDAMYWYRQDPGQGLRLIYYSQIVNDFQKGDIAEGYSVSREKKESFPLTVTSAQKNPTAFYLCASSMLAAEISGNTIYFGEGSWLTVV.